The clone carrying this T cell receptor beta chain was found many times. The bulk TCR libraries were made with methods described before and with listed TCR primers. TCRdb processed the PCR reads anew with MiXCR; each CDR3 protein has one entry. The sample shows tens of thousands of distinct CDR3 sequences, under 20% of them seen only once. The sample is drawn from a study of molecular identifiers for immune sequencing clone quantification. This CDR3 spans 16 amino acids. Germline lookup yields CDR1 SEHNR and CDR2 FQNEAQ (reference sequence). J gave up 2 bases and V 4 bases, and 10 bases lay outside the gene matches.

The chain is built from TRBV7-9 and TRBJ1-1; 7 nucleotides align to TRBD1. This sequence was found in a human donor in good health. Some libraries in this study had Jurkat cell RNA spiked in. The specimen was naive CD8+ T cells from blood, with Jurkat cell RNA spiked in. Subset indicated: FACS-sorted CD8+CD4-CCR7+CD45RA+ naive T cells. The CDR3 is CASSSHGGQPNTEAFF. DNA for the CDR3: TGTGCCAGCAGCTCCCATGGGGGACAGCCTAACACTGAAGCTTTCTTT.